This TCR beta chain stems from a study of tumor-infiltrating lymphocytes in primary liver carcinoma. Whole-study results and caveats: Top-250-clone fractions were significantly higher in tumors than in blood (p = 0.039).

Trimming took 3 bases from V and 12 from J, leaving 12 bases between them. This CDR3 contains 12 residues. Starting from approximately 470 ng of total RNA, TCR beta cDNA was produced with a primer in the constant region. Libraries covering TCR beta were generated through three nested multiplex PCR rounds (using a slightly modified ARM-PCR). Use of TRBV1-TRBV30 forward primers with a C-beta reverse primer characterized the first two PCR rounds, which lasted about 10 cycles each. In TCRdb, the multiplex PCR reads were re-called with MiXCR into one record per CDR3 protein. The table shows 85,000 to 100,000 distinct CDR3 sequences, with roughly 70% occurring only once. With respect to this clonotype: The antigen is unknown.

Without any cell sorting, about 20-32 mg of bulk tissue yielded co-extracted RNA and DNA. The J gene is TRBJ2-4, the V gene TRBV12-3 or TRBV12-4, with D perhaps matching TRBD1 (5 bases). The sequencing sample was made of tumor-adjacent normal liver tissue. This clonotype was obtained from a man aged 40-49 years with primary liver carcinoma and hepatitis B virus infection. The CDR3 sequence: CASSFVRGYQYF. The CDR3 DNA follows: TGTGCCAGCAGTTTTGTAAGGGGCTATCAGTACTTC.